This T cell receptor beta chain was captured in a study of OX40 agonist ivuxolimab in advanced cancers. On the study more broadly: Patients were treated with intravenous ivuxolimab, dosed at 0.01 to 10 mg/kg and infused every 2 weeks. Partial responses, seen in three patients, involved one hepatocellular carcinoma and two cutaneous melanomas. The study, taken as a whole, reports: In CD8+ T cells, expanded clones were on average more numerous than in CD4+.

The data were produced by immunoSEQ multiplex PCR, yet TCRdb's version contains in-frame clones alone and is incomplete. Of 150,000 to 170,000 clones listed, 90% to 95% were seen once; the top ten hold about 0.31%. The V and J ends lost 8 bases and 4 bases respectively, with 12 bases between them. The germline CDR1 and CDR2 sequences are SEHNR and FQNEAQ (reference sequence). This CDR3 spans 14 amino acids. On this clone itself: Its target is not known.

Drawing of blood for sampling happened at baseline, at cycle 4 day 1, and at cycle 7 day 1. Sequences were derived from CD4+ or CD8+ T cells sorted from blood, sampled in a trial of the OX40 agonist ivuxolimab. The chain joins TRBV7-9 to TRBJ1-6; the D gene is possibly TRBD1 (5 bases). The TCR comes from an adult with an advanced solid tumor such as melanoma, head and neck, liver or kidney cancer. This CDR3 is CASATGTYNSPLHF. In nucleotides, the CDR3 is TGTGCCAGCGCAACCGGGACTTATAATTCACCCCTCCACTTT.